These T cell receptor beta chains were read from a single sample in a study of cytotoxic CD8 clonotypes in ibrutinib-treated CLL. Produced via immunoSEQ multiplex PCR; TCRdb's table is partial and in-frame only. The sample includes roughly 49,000 clones, less than 90% of them seen just once. The sequences come from PBMCs, collected after 24 months of ibrutinib treatment. These receptors all stem from a human donor with chronic lymphocytic leukemia. Each CDR3 is given with its conserved first and last residue. The order of the fields is clone size, D gene, J gene, V gene, CDR3 protein, CDR3 DNA. A D gene is named only where the DNA matches it firmly. Only some rows state a clone size, as once, few, many or a class for expanded clones.

NA	NA	TRBJ1-3	TRBV30	CAWTALRGDTIYF	TGTGCCTGGACCGCTTTACGAGGAGACACCATATATTTT
NA	NA	TRBJ1-2	TRBV10-3	CAISEGTFTNYGYTF	TGTGCCATCAGTGAAGGGACATTCACTAACTATGGCTACACCTTC
NA	NA	TRBJ1-1	TRBV28	CASTAGTRMAFF	TGTGCCAGCACGGCAGGGACGAGGATGGCTTTCTTT
NA	NA	TRBJ2-2	TRBV7-9	CASNWGGGGTGELFF	TGTGCCAGCAACTGGGGCGGAGGGGGCACCGGGGAGCTGTTTTTT
NA	NA	TRBJ1-2	TRBV4-3	CASSQGHYGYTF	TGCGCCAGCAGCCAAGGGCATTATGGCTACACCTTC
NA	NA	TRBJ1-2	TRBV29-1	CSVDNYGYTF	TGCAGCGTTGATAACTATGGCTACACCTTC
NA	TRBD2	TRBJ2-5	TRBV4-3	CASSQDLTSGRVVYF	TGCGCCAGCAGCCAAGATTTAACTAGCGGGAGGGTGGTCTACTTC
NA	TRBD2	TRBJ2-3	TRBV6-5	CASSYGLAGGRDTQYF	TGTGCCAGCAGTTACGGACTAGCGGGAGGTCGGGATACGCAGTATTTT
NA	NA	TRBJ1-1	TRBV6-1	CASSEALGIVNTEAFF	TGTGCCAGCAGTGAAGCTCTGGGGATAGTGAACACTGAAGCTTTCTTT
NA	TRBD2	TRBJ2-3	TRBV28	CASSPTPSGGITDTQYF	TGTGCCAGCAGTCCCACCCCTAGCGGAGGCATTACAGATACGCAGTATTTT
NA	NA	TRBJ2-5	TRBV28	CASSFLHKTGFQETQYF	TGTGCCAGCAGTTTCCTACATAAAACGGGGTTCCAAGAGACCCAGTACTTC
NA	TRBD2	TRBJ2-2	TRBV9	CASSVGLAGGPDGELFF	TGTGCCAGCAGCGTAGGACTAGCGGGAGGGCCGGACGGGGAGCTGTTTTTT
few	NA	TRBJ1-1	TRBV19	CASTATAINTEAFF	TGTGCCAGTACCGCGACAGCTATCAACACTGAAGCTTTCTTT
NA	NA	TRBJ1-1	TRBV4-1	CASSYKGRENTEAFF	TGCGCCAGCAGCTACAAGGGGAGGGAGAACACTGAAGCTTTCTTT
few	TRBD1	TRBJ1-1	TRBV6-6	CASSPGDRVNTEAFF	TGTGCCAGCAGTCCCGGTGACAGGGTGAACACTGAAGCTTTCTTT
NA	TRBD1	TRBJ2-7	TRBV5-1	CASSPPPGQGYEQYF	TGCGCCAGCAGTCCCCCCCCGGGACAGGGGTACGAGCAGTACTTC
NA	NA	TRBJ2-5	TRBV15	CATSRDWETQYF	TGTGCCACCAGCAGAGATTGGGAGACCCAGTACTTC
NA	NA	TRBJ2-7	TRBV5-4	CASSVTGRQNYEQYF	TGTGCCAGCAGTGTCACGGGACGGCAAAACTACGAGCAGTACTTC
NA	NA	TRBJ1-1	TRBV14	CASSQDWISGTEAFF	TGTGCCAGCAGCCAAGATTGGATCTCTGGCACTGAAGCTTTCTTT
NA	NA	TRBJ1-1	TRBV7-9	CASSPEGVATEAFF	TGTGCCAGCAGCCCAGAGGGGGTGGCCACTGAAGCTTTCTTT
NA	NA	TRBJ2-3	TRBV5-1	CASSLVGVGTDTQYF	TGCGCCAGCAGCTTGGTGGGAGTCGGTACAGATACGCAGTATTTT
NA	TRBD2	TRBJ2-3	TRBV7-8	CASSLGRLAGGVDTQYF	TGTGCCAGCAGCTTAGGCCGACTAGCGGGAGGGGTTGATACGCAGTATTTT
NA	NA	TRBJ2-1	TRBV9	CASSPGTQLGEQFF	TGTGCCAGCAGCCCCGGCACTCAATTGGGTGAGCAGTTCTTC
NA	NA	TRBJ1-5	TRBV19	CASSMVRVVSNQPQHF	TGTGCCAGTAGTATGGTAAGGGTGGTAAGCAATCAGCCCCAGCATTTT
NA	NA	TRBJ2-2	TRBV7-3	CASSLAGRLQNTGELFF	TGTGCCAGCAGCTTAGCGGGCAGACTCCAGAACACCGGGGAGCTGTTTTTT
NA	TRBD1	TRBJ2-1	TRBV5-1	CASSLGQGKYNEQFF	TGCGCCAGCAGCTTGGGACAGGGAAAATACAATGAGCAGTTCTTC
NA	NA	TRBJ2-7	TRBV14	CASSQDLNRPYEQYF	TGTGCCAGCAGCCAAGATCTGAACAGACCCTACGAGCAGTACTTC
NA	NA	TRBJ2-1	TRBV7-9	CASSLGGLKRQFF	TGTGCCAGCAGCCTAGGCGGATTGAAAAGGCAGTTCTTC
NA	NA	TRBJ1-5	TRBV19	CASSIGQFSNQPQHF	TGTGCCAGTAGTATAGGACAGTTTAGCAATCAGCCCCAGCATTTT
NA	TRBD2	TRBJ2-7	TRBV10-3	CASQPTSGRDEQYF	TGTGCCAGCCAACCGACTAGCGGGAGAGACGAGCAGTACTTC
NA	TRBD1	TRBJ1-1	TRBV18	CASSIGQGNTEAFF	TGTGCCAGCTCAATCGGACAGGGGAACACTGAAGCTTTCTTT
once	NA	TRBJ2-4	TRBV7-2	CASSSARAKNIQYF	TGTGCCAGCAGCTCAGCCCGGGCCAAAAACATTCAGTACTTC